This T cell receptor (beta chain) came from a study of PD-1 blockade in classical Hodgkin lymphoma. Exposure to brentuximab vedotin varied, and each patient had relapsed following autologous stem cell transplantation. This CDR3 has 16 amino acids. Trimming took off 4 bases at V and 0 bases at J, with 13 bases between the two ends. CDR1 and CDR2 (germline): MGHRA, YSYEKL. Sequenced by immunoSEQ multiplex PCR; TCRdb stores in-frame clones only, minus some. The table includes some 12,000 clones, around 79% detected once. The sequence came from a human donor with classical Hodgkin lymphoma. The V call is TRBV4-1, the J call TRBJ1-5, with D tentatively TRBD1 (6 bases). The input for sequencing was peripheral blood mononuclear cells (PBMCs), taken at baseline. This chain's CDR3 is CASSPGQLYSNQPQHF. The CDR3 DNA reads as TGCGCCAGCAGCCCCGGACAGCTATATAGCAATCAGCCCCAGCATTTT.